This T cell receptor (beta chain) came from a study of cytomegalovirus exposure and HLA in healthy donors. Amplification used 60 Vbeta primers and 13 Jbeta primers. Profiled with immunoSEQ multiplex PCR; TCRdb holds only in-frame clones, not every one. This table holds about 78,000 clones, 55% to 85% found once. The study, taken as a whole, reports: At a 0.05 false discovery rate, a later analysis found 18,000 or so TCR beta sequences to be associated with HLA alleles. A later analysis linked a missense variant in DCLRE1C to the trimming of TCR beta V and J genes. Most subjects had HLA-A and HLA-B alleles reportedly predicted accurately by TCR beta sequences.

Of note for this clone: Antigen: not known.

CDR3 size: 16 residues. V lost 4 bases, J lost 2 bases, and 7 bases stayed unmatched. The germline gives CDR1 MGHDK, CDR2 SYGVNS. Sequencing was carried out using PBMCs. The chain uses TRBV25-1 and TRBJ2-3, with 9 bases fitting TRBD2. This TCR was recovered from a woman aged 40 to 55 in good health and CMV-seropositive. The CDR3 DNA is TGTGCCAGCAGTGCACATAGCGGGAGAGACACAGATACGCAGTATTTT. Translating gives CASSAHSGRDTDTQYF. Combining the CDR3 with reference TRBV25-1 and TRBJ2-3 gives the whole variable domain EADIYQTPRYLVIGTGKKITLECSQTMGHDKMYWYQQDPGMELHLIHYSYGVNSTEKGDLSSESTVSRIRTEHFPLTLESARPSHTSQYLCASSAHSGRDTDTQYFGPGTRLTVL.